This entry concerns a single T cell receptor (beta chain). Healthy Caucasian individuals from Russia aged roughly 6 to 100 were enrolled as donors. The data were obtained in a study of blood T cells in healthy people across ages. A second PCR of roughly 7 to 11 cycles used a sample-barcoded 5' primer and a J-beta primer mix. Each cDNA molecule, via a template-switch adaptor with 12 random nucleotides, was tagged. TCRdb re-analysed the 5' RACE reads in MiXCR, keeping a single row per CDR3 protein. Here the sample spans 1.5 million or so distinct CDR3 sequences, approximately 38% being singletons. The TCR comes from a woman aged 18-29 years in good health. Sequences were obtained from blood.

The DNA for the CDR3 is TGTGCCAGCAGTGACGGAGGGTTCAACATTCAGTACTTC. It is translated as CASSDGGFNIQYF. V is TRBV2 and J is TRBJ2-4, with D possibly TRBD2 on 6 matching bases. The CDR3 is 13 amino acids. Between the trimmed V and J ends, which lost 3 bases and 7 bases, there was a span of 10 bases. Germline V gene sequence: CDR1 SNHLY, CDR2 FYNNEI. Using reference TRBV2 and TRBJ2-4 for the parts outside the CDR3, the full variable domain is EPEVTQTPSHQVTQMGQEVILRCVPISNHLYFYWYRQILGQKVEFLVSFYNNEISEKSEIFDDQFSVERPDGSNFTLKIRSTKLEDSAMYFCASSDGGFNIQYFGAGTRLSVL.